Here is one T cell receptor (beta chain) with its context. Its antigen is as yet unknown. The data belong to a study of CD8 T cells in Susac syndrome. Findings of the study overall: The relatively small number of individuals in the TCR sequencing and HLA analysis was acknowledged by the study.

Sequencing of TCR beta was carried out in blood CD8+ and CD4+ T cells. V dropped 3 bases and J dropped 5; count of bases not matched to a gene: 6. In germline, CDR1 is MNHEY, CDR2 SVGAGI. The CDR3 runs 15 residues. The RNA, about 0.5 to 1 ug, was put through reverse transcription using random hexamers. A multiplex approach, immunoSEQ multiplex PCR, amplified TCR beta CDR3 across 54 Vbeta and 13 Jbeta. One entry per CDR3 protein results from TCRdb running MiXCR on the immunoSEQ multiplex PCR reads. Among just over 300,000 distinct CDR3 sequences, just over 90% were seen once, and the ten largest hold about 0.063%.

The source is a human donor with multiple sclerosis. This rearrangement joins TRBV6-5 to TRBJ2-1, with 8 bases aligning to TRBD2. Sequences were obtained from CD4+ T cells from PBMCs. Here the CDR3 DNA reads TGTGCCAGCAGTTATTCGGGAGGGCCGAACAATGAGCAGTTCTTC. This encodes CASSYSGGPNNEQFF.